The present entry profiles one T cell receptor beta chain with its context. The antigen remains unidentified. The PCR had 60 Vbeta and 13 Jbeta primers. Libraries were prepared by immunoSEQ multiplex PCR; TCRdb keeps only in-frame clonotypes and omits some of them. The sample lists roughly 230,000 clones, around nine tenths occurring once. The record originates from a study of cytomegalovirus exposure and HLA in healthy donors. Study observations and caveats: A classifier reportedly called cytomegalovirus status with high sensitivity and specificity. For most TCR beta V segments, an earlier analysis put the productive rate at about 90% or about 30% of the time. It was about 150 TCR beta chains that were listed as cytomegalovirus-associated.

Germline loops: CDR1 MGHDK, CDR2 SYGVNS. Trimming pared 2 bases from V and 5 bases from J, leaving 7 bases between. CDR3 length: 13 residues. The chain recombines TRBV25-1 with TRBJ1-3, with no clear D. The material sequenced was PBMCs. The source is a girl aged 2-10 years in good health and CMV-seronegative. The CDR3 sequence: CASSEHGRNTIYF. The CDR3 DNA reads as TGTGCCAGCAGTGAACATGGCAGAAACACCATATATTTT.